This T cell receptor (beta chain) was sequenced in a study of blood T cell repertoires in COVID-19. Study at large: Samples came from the United States, Italy and Spain, spanning acute and convalescent COVID-19.

Those who participated ranged in age from about 18 to 89 years and resided in under 25 US areas. Losses at the gene ends were 2 bases for V and 5 bases for J; bases not matched to a gene: 12. Looked up from germline, CDR1 is SQVTM and CDR2 is ANQGSEA. This CDR3 has 16 residues. Here immunoSEQ multiplex PCR was the method, and the copy in TCRdb shows in-frame clones only, minus some. The sample lists approximately 150,000 clones; 70% to 85% were seen once. J is TRBJ2-5 and V is TRBV29-1, with TRBD1 identical over 9 bases. This clonotype originated in a man in his fifties who had recovered from COVID-19. The sequenced sample was PBMCs or T cells enriched from blood (not recorded which). The CDR3 DNA follows: TGCAGCGTTGAATTGTCCCGGGACAGGGTAGTGGAGACCCAGTACTTC. It specifies CSVELSRDRVVETQYF.